This T cell receptor beta chain was captured by sequencing in a study of cytomegalovirus exposure and HLA in healthy donors. For this clone: Antigen unknown.

Everyone who donated was a healthy bone marrow donor. The study did not record CMV serostatus for this donor. 13 Jbeta primers and 60 Vbeta primers were used for the PCR. The repertoire was sequenced with immunoSEQ multiplex PCR; TCRdb's copy has only in-frame clones and lacks some. Of some 20,000 clones in the sample, about four fifths were seen once. Study-wide findings and caveats: Reportedly, cytomegalovirus status was diagnosed with high sensitivity and specificity.

This clonotype was obtained from a human donor in good health. Sequencing input: PBMCs.

CDR3 sequence reads: CASSYAGGPSYEQYF. The CDR3 nucleotides read TGTGCCAGCAGTTACGCGGGGGGGCCCTCCTACGAGCAGTACTTC. The chain uses TRBV27 and TRBJ2-5; 9 bases fit TRBD2. The DNA end is a closer match to TRBJ2-7, so the J assignment may be wrong. Germline V CDR1 and CDR2: MNHEY, SMNVEV (reference sequence). This CDR3 comprises 15 residues.